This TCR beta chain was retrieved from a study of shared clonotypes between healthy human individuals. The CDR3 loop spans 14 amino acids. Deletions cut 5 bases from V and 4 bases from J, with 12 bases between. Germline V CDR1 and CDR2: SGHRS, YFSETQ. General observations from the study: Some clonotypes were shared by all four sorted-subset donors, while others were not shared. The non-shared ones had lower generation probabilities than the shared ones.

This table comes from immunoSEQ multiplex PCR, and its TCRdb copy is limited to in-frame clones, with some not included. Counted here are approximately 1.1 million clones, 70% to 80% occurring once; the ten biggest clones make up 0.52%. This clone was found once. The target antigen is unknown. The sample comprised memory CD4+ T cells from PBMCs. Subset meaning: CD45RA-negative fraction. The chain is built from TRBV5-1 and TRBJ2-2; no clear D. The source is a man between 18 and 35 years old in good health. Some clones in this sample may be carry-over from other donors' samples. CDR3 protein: CASRPGPVTGELFF. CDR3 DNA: TGCGCCAGCAGGCCTGGCCCGGTCACCGGGGAGCTGTTTTTT.